This is a list of T cell receptor beta chains from one sample in a study of OX40 agonist ivuxolimab in advanced cancers. The table came from immunoSEQ multiplex PCR; TCRdb's copy has only in-frame clones and leaves some out. This table has roughly 73,000 clones, around 88% appearing once. The material was CD4+ or CD8+ T cells sorted from blood, obtained in a trial of the OX40 agonist ivuxolimab. The origin of the receptors is an adult with an advanced solid tumor such as melanoma, head and neck, liver or kidney cancer. Each CDR3 is given without its conserved first and last residue.

>TRBV20-1|9|TRBJ2-7
SALQGGEQY
>TRBV28|11|TRBJ2-7
ASSPSGTYEQY
>TRBV11-3|13|TRBJ2-1
ASSSGTSANNEQF
>TRBV25-1|10|TRBJ2-3
ASGRGTDTQY
>TRBV5-1|10|TRBJ2-7
ASSLEPSEQY
>TRBV19|15|TRBJ2-3
ASSMRFGQALRNTQY
>TRBV2|12|TRBJ1-2
ASRDDVGSHGYT
>TRBV7-2|13|TRBJ1-2
ASSLRRPTNYGYT
>TRBV18|12|TRBJ2-5
ASSPGGQKETQY
>TRBV25-1|12|TRBJ2-5
ASTPTSSLETQY
>TRBV2|13|TRBJ2-5
ASTGPPEGQETQY
>TRBV7-2|12|TRBJ1-5
ASSLGRYNQPQH
>TRBV29-1|10|TRBJ2-5
SVEGAQETQY
>TRBV4-2|12|TRBJ1-5
ASSQAYSNQPQH
>TRBV9|13|TRBJ2-3
ASSVVSTSTDTQY
>TRBV14|13|TRBJ2-1
ASSQAIQRGNEQF
>TRBV29-1|12|TRBJ1-5
SVVEGTVNQPQH
>TRBV7-3|12|TRBJ2-7
ASSFTGTSNEQY
>TRBV7-6|13|TRBJ1-2
ASSRRGERREGYT
>TRBV7-2|12|TRBJ2-6
ASSAGAGANVLT
>TRBV7-9|13|TRBJ2-1
ASSSPRTGRNEQF
>TRBV29-1|13|TRBJ2-1
SVEYRLAGRDEQF
>TRBV5-1|10|TRBJ2-1
ASGGDYGEQF
>TRBV7-9|12|TRBJ1-1
ASSLGERNTEAF
>TRBV10-3|12|TRBJ1-1
ATSSGSEGAEAF
>TRBV7-2|14|TRBJ1-6
ASSPTVTSYNSPLH
>TRBV5-1|13|TRBJ2-3
ASRTGLTSTDTQY
>TRBV20-1|9|TRBJ2-1
SVSVGHEQF
>TRBV18|13|TRBJ1-1
ASSPRTGLNTEAF
>TRBV5-1|11|TRBJ2-7
ASKNPDRGEKY
>TRBV27|11|TRBJ2-4
ASSAGTGQEWY
>TRBV2|12|TRBJ2-2
ASRGTGFTGELF
>TRBV7-9|16|TRBJ2-6
ASSFRPGQGSGANVLT
>TRBV30|11|TRBJ1-6
AWSLFSNSPLH
>TRBV7-2|13|TRBJ2-1
ASSQASSSYNEQF
>TRBV4-1|14|TRBJ2-3
ASSQALAGGTDTQY
>TRBV2|12|TRBJ2-3
ASKVDRSTDTQY
>TRBV7-2|12|TRBJ2-5
ASSPGGGEETQY
>TRBV5-1|12|TRBJ2-5
ASSLGWTQETQY
>TRBV28|12|TRBJ1-1
ASSLSGSQAEAF